The entry below gives a single TCR beta chain sequence along with its context. The antigen this receptor binds is unknown. Per-base quality was not reported, and no clone a single base away is much larger than it. Sequences PRHDT (CDR1) and FYEKMQ (CDR2) are obtained from the germline V gene (reference sequence). The CDR3 goes from the cysteine to the phenylalanine over 17 residues. The DNA shown is the 51-base CDR3, in frame from base 1. The junction shows trimming of 4 bases on V and 4 bases on J, plus 22 bases between the germline ends. In the paper's terms, the time point label means: baseline before first vaccination. Vaccinee samples came from UK trials COV001 and COV002, including a single-blind randomized controlled phase 2/3 trial of AZD1222 (ChAdOx1 nCoV-19) in healthy adults. Trial participant PBMC samples were collected at day 0 and day 28 after the second dose for TCRbeta chain sequencing.

The CDR3 regions of human TCRbeta chains were analyzed by immunosequencing. The original pipeline was this. Repertoire TCRs were matched against a reference library of SARS-CoV-2-specific TCRs generated with the MIRA antigen-specificity platform. Breadth was defined as the fraction of unique TCRs that were SARS-CoV-2-associated, and depth was defined as the fraction of total T cells that were SARS-CoV-2-associated. Each spike-specific TCR was assigned to its reactive spike region and to a CD4 or CD8 class using the MIRA data. Log10-transformed breadth and depth values were compared by one-way ANOVA with Sidak's multiple comparisons tests. TCRdb obtained this table from immuneACCESS and retained in-frame rearrangements with V and J assigned. These tables miss some clones; where compared with another copy, unresolved V genes account for less than half of the shortfall, and the remainder is unexplained. V and J calls and clone size are copied from that table; D and trimming were computed from the DNA. This sample lists more than 110,000 clones; 90% were detected once. Roughly 3.2% of the sample lies in the top ten.

The data were taken from a study of T cell responses to AZD1222 COVID-19 vaccine (dated by TCRdb to 2020 to 2023). Concerning the study at large: AZD1222 recipients with second doses at about 4 weeks or about 12 weeks were pooled, because spike-specific TCR depth and breadth did not differ between schedules. TCR sequencing covered some 240 trial participants: nearly 210 given two doses of AZD1222 and 26 given two doses of MenACWY control vaccine. Trial participants were enrolled into age subgroups of 18-55, 56-69 and 70-plus years, which contained about 150, 28 and 57 TCR-sequenced participants, respectively.

On the study overall, not on this receptor specifically: Reportedly, almost half of the unique spike-specific TCRs recognized epitopes lying outside the regions that are mutated in the B.1.351 and B.1.1.7 variants. The whole spike protein was spanned by vaccine-associated CD4 TCRs, and dominant responses were seen in regions 160-218 and 743-854. After two AZD1222 doses, both the breadth and the depth of spike-specific TCRs were significantly higher than at day 0 and than in MenACWY recipients. Because no day 14 peak-response samples were available, repertoires were characterized only after the peak T cell response. Most participants were white British and females outnumbered males, and the authors suggested that clonal diversity may have been underestimated. Conclusions about previously exposed vaccinees are limited because only five to seven AZD1222 recipients were SARS-CoV-2 seropositive at baseline. The 56-69-year group was small, and its depth increase did not reach significance, likely because of low power.

The origin of this receptor is an adult in good health. This sample comprised peripheral blood, obtained on day 0 of AZD1222 vaccination. Recombination connected TRBV13 to TRBJ1-2; TRBD1 is perhaps the D gene, given 6 matching bases. CDR3 region: CASSSRQAAAVRYGYTF. In nucleotides, the sequence is TGTGCCAGCAGCTCCCGACAGGCGGCTGCCGTCCGCTATGGCTACACCTTC.